The 10 T cell receptor beta chains below come from one sample, sequenced in a study of T cells expressing NK-cell markers. TCRdb reprocessed the 5' RACE reads and keeps a single row for each CDR3 protein, giving no DNA. Here the sample table reports 450,000 to 600,000 distinct CDR3 sequences. The sequenced material came from blood T cells: a sorted CD56 or NKG2C T cell subset, CD4+ or CD8+ T cells, or bulk PBMC T cells (not recorded which). All receptors derive from a man between 18 and 35 years old in good health.

The J gene is TRBJ1-1, the V gene TRBV12-3 or TRBV12-4; TCRdb's D call, TRBD1, is unchecked because there is no DNA. The CDR3 runs 17 residues. The CDR3 loop reads CASSLDSRTGMNTEAFF.

The chain uses TRBV12-3 or TRBV12-4 and TRBJ2-5; there is no DNA to check the TCRdb D call of TRBD2. The CDR3 sequence is 15 residues long. The CDR3 spells CASSLLRRDEETQYF.

This rearrangement joins TRBV4-3 to TRBJ1-1; lacking DNA, the TRBD1 call made by TCRdb goes unchecked. From germline, CDR1 is LGHNA and CDR2 YSLEER. This CDR3 spans 15 amino acids. The chain's CDR3 is CASSQVVGGNTEAFF.

The rearrangement links TRBV12-3 or TRBV12-4 to TRBJ2-3; with no DNA, the TCRdb D assignment of TRBD1 cannot be verified. This CDR3 is built from 16 residues. CDR3 region: CASTFTGTYTSDTQYF.

The chain carries TRBV5-5 and TRBJ2-3; TCRdb gives TRBD1 as the D gene, but with no DNA this cannot be confirmed. Germline CDR1 SGHKS, CDR2 YYEKEE (reference sequence). CDR3 length equals 14 residues. This CDR3 reads CASSPGGVTDTQYF.

The chain employs TRBV5-1 and TRBJ1-1; the D call of TRBD1 rests on TCRdb alone, since no DNA is present to check it. Germline V lookup: CDR1 SGHRS, CDR2 YFSETQ. The CDR3 runs to 15 residues. The CDR3 sequence: CASSLGSGQPTEAFF. Based on the CDR3 plus reference TRBV5-1 and TRBJ1-1, the full variable domain is KAGVTQTPRYLIKTRGQQVTLSCSPISGHRSVSWYQQTPGQGLQFLFEYFSETQRNKGNFPGRFSGRQFSNSRSEMNVSTLELGDSALYLCASSLGSGQPTEAFFGQGTRLTVV.

This rearrangement joins TRBV12-3 or TRBV12-4 to TRBJ1-1. CDR3 length: 16 residues. This chain's CDR3 is CASSFGALLVDTEAFF.

The chain is built from TRBV6-1 and TRBJ2-5. CDR1 and CDR2 from the germline V gene are MNHNS and SASEGT. There are 13 residues in the CDR3. CDR3 residues: CASSPTGRETQYF.

The rearrangement joins TRBV12-3 or TRBV12-4 to TRBJ2-1; TCRdb returns TRBD2, unconfirmable since there is no DNA. The CDR3 totals 15 residues. The CDR3 loop reads CASSPQRGGQNEQFF.

The chain has TRBV20-1 and TRBJ2-3; TCRdb proposes TRBD2, but this gene call is untestable without DNA. CDR3 length: 15 amino acids. Per the germline V gene, CDR1 is DFQATT and CDR2 is SNEGSKA (reference sequence). The CDR3 here is CSAPFSSGRTDTQYF.